This TCR beta chain was recorded in a study of shared clonotypes between healthy human individuals. This clone was detected only once. Germline and junction disagree at one end, which may indicate a read error. This CDR3 has 15 residues. Germline lookup yields CDR1 LNHNV and CDR2 YYDKDF (reference sequence). Generated by immunoSEQ multiplex PCR, the TCRdb table keeps only in-frame clones and is missing some. The table lists hundreds of thousands of clones, about 76% of them singletons. The sequencing sample was made of PBMCs. The receptor's source is a middle-aged woman in good health. Some clones in this sample may be carry-over from other donors' samples. The V and J genes are TRBV15 and TRBJ2-7; D is ambiguous. The CDR3, as DNA: TGTGCCACCAGAAGAGAATATACGGGCTCCTACGAGCAGTACTTC. Protein: CATRREYTGSYEQYF. Filled out from reference TRBV15 and TRBJ2-7, the complete variable domain reads DAMVIQNPRYQVTQFGKPVTLSCSQTLNHNVMYWYQQKSSQAPKLLFHYYDKDFNNEADTPDNFQSRRPNTSFCFLDIRSPGLGDTAMYLCATRREYTGSYEQYFGPGTRLTVT.